This T cell receptor beta chain was obtained from a study of human T cells and chemical hapten exposure. Study at large: Among samples, TCR yields varied mainly because of small differences in pooled library volume. General study points: Counts of TCRs above 1 in 1000 frequency stayed unchanged with DPC sensitization.

Time point noted: healthy volunteer bleed at 2 weeks. The total RNA was obtained from whole blood that was not fractionated. This clonotype was seen a handful of times. Antigen: not known. In the library, unique molecular identifiers were attached to individual cDNA molecules. TCRdb itself ran the RACE reads through MiXCR, one entry per CDR3 protein. Of 85,000 to 95,000 distinct CDR3 sequences listed, about 8.7% are singletons. This clonotype was sampled from a female donor in good health. Some clones in this sample may be carry-over from other donors' samples. The sequenced material came from whole blood.

The CDR3 here is CASSLVGVKIEQFF. In DNA, the CDR3 is TGTGCCAGCAGTTTAGTGGGAGTTAAGATTGAGCAGTTCTTC. This rearrangement joins TRBV28 to TRBJ2-1; TRBD2 might be the D (5 bases). This CDR3 comprises 14 residues. The germline CDR1 and CDR2 sequences are MDHEN and SYDVKM. V was shortened by 2 bases and J by 9 bases, with 14 bases between the two germline ends.